This T cell receptor beta chain was captured by sequencing in a study of cytomegalovirus exposure and HLA in healthy donors (TCRdb year 2017). Study-level background: An earlier analysis of 587 of the donors reported 250 to 300 Gb of sequence data and 120 million or so unique TCR beta sequences from 150 million to 200 million T cells. Typing coverage varied by locus: 629-630 donors for A, B, C, DRB1 and DQB1; roughly 560 for DQA1; some 610 for DPA1; around 490 for DPB1. Several DR-DQ haplotypes were handled as single units for association and clustering, since linkage in the cohort was strong. Of the roughly 390 genotyped donors, more than 75% were placed in the genetic ancestry cluster associated with self-reported Caucasian donors. To predict cytomegalovirus infection status, the study brought together high-throughput TCR immunosequencing, statistical association of individual TCRs with disease status, and machine learning. Both class I and class II loci were covered by HLA typing, at four-digit resolution. An early release that covered fewer than 750 HLA-typed donors contained about 300 gigabases of sequencing data and roughly 84 million unique TCR sequences. A later analysis re-analyzed previously published TCR beta repertoires from roughly 690 donors and added high-resolution HLA genotyping to study TCR occurrence patterns. The study aimed to test whether cataloging public T cell receptors could reveal signatures of past pathogen exposure. Every discovery cohort repertoire had been produced on one sequencing platform. A separate validation cohort of 100 to 150 different subjects was used in addition to the 666-subject first cohort. On average, 235,054 unique TCR beta nucleotide sequences were sequenced per donor among 300 to 500 genotyped donors of the cohort, with about 19% of those sequences being non-productive. An earlier analysis of some 500 of the donors used high-throughput TCR beta sequencing to judge whether each TCR beta V gene segment behaved as functional or pseudogenic. Genome-wide SNP genotypes for about three fifths of the roughly 670 donors were used in a later genetic analysis, which treated that subset as a discovery cohort. Donor age, sex, ethnicity and CMV serostatus were compiled together with the repertoire data. The study used immunosequencing to profile the T cell repertoires of 666 subjects and linked those repertoires to cytomegalovirus serostatus. In the later analysis, no new phenotypic data were used to find candidate immune exposures; instead, reliance was placed on TCR beta sequences and their occurrence across donors.

The junction shows trimming of 0 bases on V and 5 bases on J, and the gene matches do not reach 2 bases of it. In the germline V gene, CDR1 corresponds to KGHSH and CDR2 to LQKENI. The CDR3 sequence holds 14 residues, the cysteine and phenylalanine included. CDR3 DNA is the only sequence kept; it has 42 bases, read in frame from the first base. In total, fewer than 750 healthy bone marrow donors made up the cohort. At the time of sampling, every cohort member was nominally healthy, though immune exposures that went unrecorded were likely present. CMV serostatus was recorded as positive for about 300 and negative for about half of the 666 cohort members, whereas no CMV serostatus was recorded for the donor in question. Each donor provided a peripheral blood sample, and peripheral blood mononuclear cells were used for TCR beta sequencing. Genomic DNA was extracted from the blood cell samples with the Qiagen DNeasy Blood Extraction Kit.

Regarding this clone: Its antigen is still unknown. No much larger clone is present one base from it, and per-base qualities are unavailable.

The library was produced with the immunoSEQ multiplex PCR assay. For the multiplex PCR, a mixture combining 60 forward primers for TCR Vbeta segments and 13 reverse primers for TCR Jbeta segments was used. A multiplex PCR assay on genomic DNA amplified the CDR3 region of rearranged TCR beta genes. The amplified TCR beta libraries were sequenced on the Illumina HiSeq System as 87-base-pair reads. Per the source publication's procedure: A later analysis tallied around 87 million unique TCR beta chains across the 650 to 750 repertoires, and approximately 11 million of those chains were shared by two or more donors. Raw reads were error-corrected and collapsed into unique sequences with a nearest-neighbor algorithm that merged closely related sequences to remove PCR and sequencing errors. To assign V, D and J gene segments, CDR3 sequences were aligned to IMGT reference sequences. For a sequence to be retained, a match of at least six nucleotides was required to both a V gene segment and a J gene segment. Rearrangements were classified as productive when the CDR3 lacked stop codons and remained in frame with V and J, and all other rearrangements were classified as non-productive. CDR3 was defined by IMGT convention, running from the second conserved V-encoded cysteine to the conserved J-encoded phenylalanine. The earlier analysis of 500 to 750 of the donors excluded any sequence lacking an unambiguous match to a single V gene segment. In an earlier analysis of several hundred of the donors, V segments were called functional above 56.7% productive rearrangements and were called segregating when the between-donor standard deviation exceeded 5%. To diagnose cytomegalovirus status from the catalog of TCR beta chain sequences, a statistical classification framework was built. In a later analysis, TCR nucleotide sequences were compared against IMGT/GENE-DB human TR gene sequences so that V and J genes could be assigned. A later analysis assigned CDR3 sequences and most-parsimonious VDJ recombination scenarios with the TCRdist pipeline. In a later analysis, every TCR beta chain was defined by the combination of its CDR3 amino acid sequence and its V-gene family, and reads without a unique V-gene family were dropped. A later analysis removed 592 highly shared, low-generation-probability nucleotide sequences to deal with suspected cross-contamination and a sequencing artifact. In a later analysis, a clonal expansion index was calculated for each public chain from normalized within-repertoire ranks of inferred template counts. In a later analysis, generation probabilities were computed using a VDJ recombination model fitted to out-of-frame rearrangements, and the results were checked against IGoR. Hypergeometric tests were used in a later analysis to score TCR-TCR, TCR-HLA and TCR-CMV co-occurrence, with a repertoire-size bias correction applied to the TCR pairs. To estimate false discovery rates, a later analysis permuted the HLA or CMV assignments 20 times. In a later analysis, co-occurring TCRs were grouped using DBSCAN, and TCRdist sequence similarity was added for clustering within HLA-allele-positive subsets. Repertoires with fewer than 30,000 or more than 120,000 public chains, plus five repertoires with anomalous nucleotide sharing, were excluded from co-occurrence clustering. In TCRdb, the immuneACCESS table is reduced to in-frame sequences with V and J assigned. These tables do not hold every clone; where another copy was compared, an unresolved V gene accounts for under half, and the others remain unexplained. The DNA was the basis for D and trimming; V, J and clone size are from that table. A total of some 130,000 clones appear in this sample, over 50% of them only once. About 1.5% of the sample is held by the ten biggest clonotypes.

What the authors observed across the whole study: Roughly uniform sequencing depth across donors was assumed in presence/absence analyses, although this assumption may not hold. In this cohort, only TCR beta chains were sequenced, and detectable features were limited by the absence of alpha or paired-chain data. A group of highly shared sequence variants was considered likely to be a technical artifact of the sequencing pipeline. Strong co-occurrence of HLA alleles, especially DR and DQ, made assigning TCR associations to individual alleles difficult. Specific HLA alleles were associated with 15,000 to 20,000 TCR beta sequences at a false discovery rate of 0.05 in a later analysis. Because counts were too low, about 15 rarely observed V segments, including chromosome 9 orphons, were left out of the earlier analysis of several hundred of the donors. V-gene and J-gene trimming of TCR beta chains was associated with a missense DCLRE1C variant in a later genetic analysis, and the association was replicated in an independent cohort. Cytomegalovirus status was reported to be diagnosed by the classifier with high specificity and sensitivity in both the original and validation cohorts. According to the authors, the approach could potentially be generalized to other disease states and immunological phenotypes. A later analysis found that TCR association rates varied across HLA loci, with DRB1 alleles showing the most associated TCRs and HLA-C alleles the fewest. The 87-base-pair reads could not distinguish some IMGT-functional V segments, including TRBV6-2 and TRBV6-3, so those segments were excluded. In vitro tests confirmed that a few of the cytomegalovirus-associated TCR beta chains recognize cytomegalovirus antigens. In a later analysis, several top co-occurrence clusters were reported to appear linked to parvovirus B19, influenza, CMV and Epstein-Barr virus. A further reported finding was that TCR beta sequences accurately predicted the HLA-A and HLA-B alleles for most subjects in the first cohort. A total of 164 TCR beta chains were listed by the study as associated with cytomegalovirus. According to a later analysis, most CMV-associated TCR beta chains appeared to be HLA-restricted, and the HLA associations seemed to be driven largely by CMV exposure. Across donors, most TCR sequences were observed very rarely, whereas some public TCRs were present in many individuals. Immune exposure information for the cohort was limited to CMV serostatus. Because HLA typing was missing for some donors at each locus, association tests included only the typed subset. A later genetic analysis reported fewer N-insertions in productive TCRs among donors in an Asian-associated ancestry cluster than the roughly 650-donor mean. Compared with equally common non-associated chains, HLA-associated TCR beta chains in a later analysis were more clonally expanded and had lower generation probabilities. Correlated functional status among segregating V segments might reflect linkage disequilibrium, but an unknown experimental factor could not be ruled out. Broadly in line with IMGT annotations, most TCR beta V segments showed up in productive rearrangements about 87% or about 30% of the time in an earlier analysis of several hundred of the donors.

The V gene is TRBV18 and the J gene is TRBJ1-1; 8 central bases correspond to TRBD1. The receptor was isolated from a human donor in good health. Sequencing was performed on PBMCs. The CDR3: CASSPPDRGTEAFF. Read as DNA, the sequence is TGTGCCAGCTCACCACCTGACAGGGGTACTGAAGCTTTCTTT. The CDR3, completed at both ends by the reference TRBV18 and TRBJ1-1 genes, gives the full variable domain NAGVMQNPRHLVRRRGQEARLRCSPMKGHSHVYWYRQLPEEGLKFMVYLQKENIIDESGMPKERFSAEFPKEGPSILRIQQVVRGDSAAYFCASSPPDRGTEAFFGQGTRLTVV.